This TCR beta chain was recovered during a study of blood T cell repertoires in COVID-19. Across the whole study: Whether acute or convalescent, the COVID-19 samples came from the United States, Italy and Spain. The cDNA or gDNA used as material had been derived from T cells, B-cell-depleted T cells, or PBMCs.

V shed 3 bases and J shed 7 bases, with 21 bases lying between them. CDR1 SGHKS and CDR2 YYEKEE come from the germline V gene (reference sequence). This CDR3 region has 16 residues. Original analysis: Amplification of reference gene primers was used by the study to estimate nucleated cell counts. The protocol was immunoSEQ multiplex PCR, while the TCRdb copy is restricted to in-frame clones and leaves out a portion. Clone size and the V and J calls come from that table; the DNA yielded D and trimming. The sample records more than 60,000 clones, 80% being singletons. The TCR comes from a man aged 60-69 years with active or convalescent COVID-19. The chain couples TRBV5-5 to TRBJ2-3; tentatively, D is TRBD1 (5 bases). The sequenced sample consisted of peripheral blood. The chain's CDR3 is CASSSNQGQPLYTQYF. Written as DNA, the CDR3 is TGTGCCAGCAGCTCGAATCAGGGCCAGCCATTGTATACGCAGTATTTT.